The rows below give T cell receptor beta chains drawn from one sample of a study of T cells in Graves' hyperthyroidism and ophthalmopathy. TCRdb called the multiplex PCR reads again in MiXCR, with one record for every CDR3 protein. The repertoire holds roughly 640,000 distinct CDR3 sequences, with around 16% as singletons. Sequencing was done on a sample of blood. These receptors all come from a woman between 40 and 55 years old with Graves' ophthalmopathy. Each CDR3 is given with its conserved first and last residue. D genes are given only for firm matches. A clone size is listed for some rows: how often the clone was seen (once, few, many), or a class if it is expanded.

CDR3: CASSLRASAFPSASSDTQYF; DNA: TGTGCCAGCAGCTTGAGAGCTAGCGCCTTTCCCTCGGCGTCGTCAGATACGCAGTATTTT; size: many; J: TRBJ2-3; D: -; V: TRBV7-2
CDR3: CASSYRGPSGANVLTF; DNA: TGTGCCAGCAGCTACCGGGGGCCTTCTGGGGCCAACGTCCTGACTTTC; size: -; J: TRBJ2-6; D: -; V: TRBV5-4
CDR3: CASRQSTGNYGYTF; DNA: TGCGCCAGCAGGCAGTCGACAGGAAACTATGGCTACACCTTC; size: few; J: TRBJ1-2; D: -; V: TRBV5-1
CDR3: CASSLTSGTVAQFF; DNA: TGTGCCAGCAGTTTAACTTCCGGGACAGTGGCGCAGTTCTTC; size: -; J: TRBJ2-1; D: TRBD1; V: TRBV12-3/TRBV12-4
CDR3: CSASWGVSTDTQYF; DNA: TGCAGTGCTAGCTGGGGGGTGAGCACAGATACGCAGTATTTT; size: many; J: TRBJ2-3; D: -; V: TRBV20-1
CDR3: CASSPSTGSTEAFF; DNA: TGTGCCAGCTCACCTTCGACAGGGTCCACTGAAGCTTTCTTT; size: many; J: TRBJ1-1; D: TRBD1; V: TRBV18
CDR3: CASSLGDSIYNEQFF; DNA: TGTGCCAGCAGCTTGGGGGACTCGATCTACAATGAGCAGTTCTTC; size: -; J: TRBJ2-1; D: -; V: TRBV7-3
CDR3: CASSRPRGGGYYEQYF; DNA: TGTGCCAGCAGCAGACCCCGCGGGGGTGGGTACTACGAGCAGTACTTC; size: -; J: TRBJ2-7; D: TRBD2; V: TRBV25-1
CDR3: CASSPPNSGTADEKLFF; DNA: TGTGCCAGCTCACCACCGAACTCCGGGACAGCGGATGAAAAACTGTTTTTT; size: many; J: TRBJ1-4; D: TRBD1; V: TRBV18
CDR3: CASSVQAIGANVLTF; DNA: TGTGCCAGCAGCGTACAGGCTATTGGGGCCAACGTCCTGACTTTC; size: many; J: TRBJ2-6; D: -; V: TRBV2
CDR3: CAWSVEVPGEKLFF; DNA: TGTGCCTGGAGTGTGGAGGTGCCCGGTGAAAAACTGTTTTTT; size: many; J: TRBJ1-4; D: -; V: TRBV30
CDR3: CASSLVSSEQFF; DNA: TGTGCCAGCAGCTTAGTTAGCAGTGAGCAGTTCTTC; size: many; J: TRBJ2-1; D: -; V: TRBV7-9
CDR3: CASSFTSLYEQYF; DNA: TGTGCCAGCAGTTTTACTAGCCTCTACGAGCAGTACTTC; size: many; J: TRBJ2-7; D: -; V: TRBV12-3/TRBV12-4
CDR3: CASSIGRLYGYTF; DNA: TGTGCCAGCAGTATAGGACGGCTGTATGGCTACACCTTC; size: many; J: TRBJ1-2; D: -; V: TRBV28
CDR3: CATSRSRVSLAKNIQYF; DNA: TGTGCCACCAGCAGGTCGAGGGTCTCGCTAGCCAAAAACATTCAGTACTTC; size: -; J: TRBJ2-4; D: -; V: TRBV15
CDR3: CSASPTGLNGYTF; DNA: TGCAGTGCTAGCCCCACAGGGTTGAATGGCTACACCTTC; size: many; J: TRBJ1-2; D: -; V: TRBV20-1
CDR3: CASNPGRPYNEQFF; DNA: TGTGCCAGCAACCCGGGACGACCTTACAATGAGCAGTTCTTC; size: many; J: TRBJ2-1; D: -; V: TRBV5-8
CDR3: CASSLPLGDLNTEAFF; DNA: TGTGCCAGCAGCTTACCCTTGGGGGATTTGAACACTGAAGCTTTCTTT; size: many; J: TRBJ1-1; D: -; V: TRBV13
CDR3: CASTRGAGDYEQYF; DNA: TGTGCCAGCACCCGCGGGGCAGGGGACTACGAGCAGTACTTC; size: many; J: TRBJ2-7; D: -; V: TRBV12-3/TRBV12-4
CDR3: CSAKGWEKLFF; DNA: TGCAGTGCTAAGGGGTGGGAAAAACTGTTTTTT; size: many; J: TRBJ1-4; D: -; V: TRBV20-1
CDR3: CASSLQGTTSTGELFF; DNA: TGTGCCAGCAGCTTACAAGGGACAACTAGCACCGGGGAGCTGTTTTTT; size: -; J: TRBJ2-2; D: -; V: TRBV7-9
CDR3: CASSPNSGGYNEQFF; DNA: TGTGCCAGCTCCCCAAATAGCGGGGGGTACAATGAGCAGTTCTTC; size: many; J: TRBJ2-1; D: TRBD2; V: TRBV3-1
CDR3: CASSISGTSRYNEQFF; DNA: TGTGCCAGCAGCATTTCCGGGACTAGCAGATACAATGAGCAGTTCTTC; size: many; J: TRBJ2-1; D: TRBD2; V: TRBV2
CDR3: CASSRDRGPRNTQYF; DNA: TGTGCCAGCTCCCGGGACAGGGGGCCGCGGAACACGCAGTATTTT; size: -; J: TRBJ2-3; D: TRBD1; V: TRBV6-1
CDR3: CAIRGAYTEAFF; DNA: TGTGCCATACGGGGAGCATACACTGAAGCTTTCTTT; size: many; J: TRBJ1-1; D: -; V: TRBV6-1
CDR3: CASSRLGGVNTEAFF; DNA: TGTGCCAGTTCTCGCTTGGGGGGCGTGAACACTGAAGCTTTCTTT; size: many; J: TRBJ1-1; D: -; V: TRBV2
CDR3: CASSLTSGVYNEQFF; DNA: TGTGCCAGCAGCCTGACTAGCGGGGTATACAATGAGCAGTTCTTC; size: few; J: TRBJ2-1; D: TRBD2; V: TRBV5-4
CDR3: CASKQGDYGYTF; DNA: TGTGCCAGTAAACAAGGGGACTATGGCTACACCTTC; size: few; J: TRBJ1-2; D: -; V: TRBV19
CDR3: CSARDSGDGSPLHF; DNA: TGCAGTGCTAGAGATTCAGGGGATGGTTCACCCCTCCACTTT; size: few; J: TRBJ1-6; D: -; V: TRBV20-1
CDR3: CASSQPGLAGEQFF; DNA: TGCGCCAGCAGCCAACCCGGACTAGCGGGAGAGCAGTTCTTC; size: -; J: TRBJ2-1; D: TRBD2; V: TRBV4-1
CDR3: CASSQDLAGYNEQFF; DNA: TGTGCCAGCAGCCAAGATTTAGCGGGATACAATGAGCAGTTCTTC; size: -; J: TRBJ2-1; D: TRBD2; V: TRBV3-1
CDR3: CASRGLAGGTISSYEQYF; DNA: TGTGCCAGCAGGGGACTAGCGGGAGGGACAATTTCTAGCTACGAGCAGTACTTC; size: many; J: TRBJ2-7; D: TRBD2; V: TRBV2
CDR3: CASSPFRDRVGHEQYF; DNA: TGTGCCAGCTCACCGTTCCGGGACAGGGTGGGCCACGAGCAGTACTTC; size: few; J: TRBJ2-7; D: TRBD1; V: TRBV18
CDR3: CASRDRRDEQFF; DNA: TGTGCCAGCCGGGACAGGAGAGATGAGCAGTTCTTC; size: many; J: TRBJ2-1; D: TRBD1; V: TRBV7-9
CDR3: CASSLDGTGSDTQYF; DNA: TGTGCCAGCAGCTTAGATGGGACAGGGTCTGATACGCAGTATTTT; size: few; J: TRBJ2-3; D: TRBD1; V: TRBV11-3
CDR3: CASSRTIGETQYF; DNA: TGTGCCAGCTCTAGGACAATTGGGGAGACCCAGTACTTC; size: few; J: TRBJ2-5; D: -; V: TRBV6-4
CDR3: CASSPQGVPIYNEQFF; DNA: TGTGCCAGCAGCCCGCAAGGTGTCCCCATATACAATGAGCAGTTCTTC; size: -; J: TRBJ2-1; D: -; V: TRBV5-5
CDR3: CASSFRPGTRYNEQFF; DNA: TGTGCCAGCAGTTTTCGCCCGGGGACTCGATACAATGAGCAGTTCTTC; size: many; J: TRBJ2-1; D: -; V: TRBV7-3
CDR3: CASSSRGNTSPLHF; DNA: TGTGCCAGCAGCTCCAGGGGGAACACTTCACCCCTCCACTTT; size: -; J: TRBJ1-6; D: TRBD1; V: TRBV5-4
CDR3: CASSQDWGKVNTEAFF; DNA: TGTGCCAGCAGCCAAGATTGGGGCAAAGTGAACACTGAAGCTTTCTTT; size: few; J: TRBJ1-1; D: -; V: TRBV14
CDR3: CATSTYVLDETQYF; DNA: TGTGCCACCAGCACCTATGTGCTCGACGAGACCCAGTACTTC; size: many; J: TRBJ2-5; D: -; V: TRBV15
CDR3: CASRDRVSLSPLHF; DNA: TGTGCCAGCAGGGACAGGGTTTCCCTTTCACCCCTCCACTTT; size: few; J: TRBJ1-6; D: TRBD1; V: TRBV6-1
CDR3: CASSSAGTGGSGYTF; DNA: TGTGCCAGCAGCTCTGCCGGGACAGGGGGTTCCGGCTACACCTTC; size: many; J: TRBJ1-2; D: TRBD1; V: TRBV3-1
CDR3: CSATSGSVETQYF; DNA: TGCAGCGCCACAAGCGGGAGTGTTGAGACCCAGTACTTC; size: many; J: TRBJ2-5; D: TRBD2; V: TRBV29-1
CDR3: CASSKRPASYEQYF; DNA: TGTGCCAGCAGCAAAAGGCCAGCGTCCTACGAGCAGTACTTC; size: few; J: TRBJ2-7; D: -; V: TRBV12-3/TRBV12-4
CDR3: CASSFQESSYEQYF; DNA: TGTGCCAGCAGCTTTCAGGAGAGCTCCTACGAGCAGTACTTC; size: -; J: TRBJ2-7; D: -; V: TRBV7-8
CDR3: CASRRFSYNEQFF; DNA: TGTGCCAGCAGGCGATTCTCCTACAATGAGCAGTTCTTC; size: many; J: TRBJ2-1; D: -; V: TRBV2
CDR3: CSAGRQSYQETQYF; DNA: TGCAGTGCGGGACGACAGTCGTACCAAGAGACCCAGTACTTC; size: -; J: TRBJ2-5; D: -; V: TRBV20-1
CDR3: CSARPTSGLQETQYF; DNA: TGCAGTGCTCGGCCGACTAGCGGGCTGCAAGAGACCCAGTACTTC; size: few; J: TRBJ2-5; D: TRBD2; V: TRBV20-1
CDR3: CASSVRVAGKNEQFF; DNA: TGTGCCAGCAGCGTGAGAGTAGCGGGAAAGAATGAGCAGTTCTTC; size: few; J: TRBJ2-1; D: TRBD2; V: TRBV9
CDR3: CASSAWGGGRLTDTQYF; DNA: TGTGCCAGCAGCGCCTGGGGGGGAGGGCGCCTGACAGATACGCAGTATTTT; size: -; J: TRBJ2-3; D: TRBD2; V: TRBV7-9
CDR3: CASTTTGTNEKLFF; DNA: TGTGCCAGCACAACTACGGGGACTAATGAAAAACTGTTTTTT; size: -; J: TRBJ1-4; D: -; V: TRBV7-9
CDR3: CATDRNRGTGELFF; DNA: TGTGCCACCGATAGGAACAGGGGCACCGGGGAGCTGTTTTTT; size: few; J: TRBJ2-2; D: TRBD1; V: TRBV6-1
CDR3: CASNPGQNYGYTF; DNA: TGTGCCAGCAACCCGGGACAGAACTATGGCTACACCTTC; size: many; J: TRBJ1-2; D: TRBD1; V: TRBV28
CDR3: CASSLNSLSYEQYF; DNA: TGCGCCAGCAGCTTGAACTCACTTTCCTACGAGCAGTACTTC; size: few; J: TRBJ2-7; D: -; V: TRBV5-1
CDR3: CASSDGSRTGRTYGYTF; DNA: TGTGCCAGCAGTGATGGATCAAGGACAGGTCGGACCTATGGCTACACCTTC; size: many; J: TRBJ1-2; D: TRBD1; V: TRBV2